This T cell receptor (beta chain) was observed in a study of T cell responses to AZD1222 COVID-19 vaccine. Assay used: immunoSEQ multiplex PCR; TCRdb lists only in-frame clones, some missing. Counted here are fewer than 200,000 clones, around 90% occurring once; the ten biggest clones make up approximately 4.2%. A note on this clone: Its antigen is currently unknown.

Findings and limits, study-wide: There were mostly white British donors and more females than males, and clonal diversity was possibly underestimated. CD4 TCRs covered the whole spike, strongest at regions 160-218 and 743-854. Nearly half of spike-specific TCRs reportedly target unmutated variant regions.

The specimen comprised peripheral blood, sampled 28 days after the second dose of the MenACWY control vaccine. This receptor was identified in an adult who received the MenACWY meningococcal vaccine as a control.

CDR3 sequence: CASSLELNTEAFF. CDR3 in DNA: TGTGCCAGCAGCTTGGAACTGAACACTGAAGCTTTCTTT. This sequence joins TRBV5-4 and TRBJ1-1; no clear D gene. The CDR3 length is 13 residues. Trimming shortened V by 0 bases and J by 0 bases, and 3 bases separated the two germline ends. Germline CDR1 and CDR2: SGHNT and YYREEE (reference sequence).